Sequencing of this T cell receptor beta chain was carried out in a study of T cells in Graves' hyperthyroidism and ophthalmopathy. Whole-study results and caveats: Ophthalmopathy was model-predicted a median around 6.1 months pre-onset.

This clonotype was observed many times. What it binds is unknown. The source material, RNA transcripts, was used to amplify TCR beta CDR3 regions. TCR CDR3 regions were first amplified by RT-PCR with HTBI primers. TCRdb re-analysed the multiplex PCR reads in MiXCR, keeping a single row per CDR3 protein. Of more than 500,000 distinct CDR3 sequences in the sample, 35% to 55% were seen once. CDR3 length: 11 amino acids. CDR1 and CDR2 (germline): SGHTA, FQGNSA. V dropped 2 bases and J dropped 9 bases, with 7 bases sitting between them. J is TRBJ1-1 and V is TRBV7-2; D is ambiguous. The receptor's source is an adult woman with Graves' disease, either hyperthyroidism or ophthalmopathy (not recorded which). The sequencing input was peripheral blood or thyroid tissue (not recorded which). Here the CDR3 reads CASSLSWKAFF. DNA of the CDR3: TGTGCCAGCAGCTTAAGCTGGAAAGCTTTCTTT.